One sample yielded the 32 T cell receptor beta chains listed below, sequenced in a study of shared clonotypes between healthy human individuals. Some clones are missing from TCRdb's copy, which holds only in-frame ones; the method was immunoSEQ multiplex PCR. The table has over 2 million clones, just under 95% seen once. Material for sequencing was naive CD4+ T cells from PBMCs. Subset given: CD45RA+ positively selected. The receptors were sampled from a man between 18 and 29 years old in good health. Some clones in this sample may be carry-over from other donors' samples.

This sequence joins TRBV28 and TRBJ2-7; 9 bases align to TRBD1. This CDR3 has 16 residues. Germline V gene lookup returns CDR1 MDHEN and CDR2 SYDVKM. Germline trimming cut 2 bases from V and 2 bases from J; bases unmatched to any gene: 7. DNA of the CDR3: TGTGCCAGCAGTTTACTACCGGGACAGGGACCCTACGAGCAGTACTTC. It is translated as CASSLLPGQGPYEQYF.

The chain uses TRBV28 and TRBJ2-1; TRBD1 agrees at 8 bases. The CDR3 sequence is 15 residues long. Per germline, CDR1 MDHEN and CDR2 SYDVKM. V lost 4 bases and J lost 7; bases outside the gene matches: 9. CDR3 sequence: CASSSGTGSQNEQFF. The CDR3 bases are TGTGCCAGCAGTTCCGGGACAGGCTCCCAAAATGAGCAGTTCTTC.

As regards this clone: This same CDR3 is encoded by further DNA sequences in the sample. CDR3: CASSLTAGGSTDTQYF. In nucleotides, the CDR3 is TGCGCCAGCAGCCTAACGGCGGGAGGGAGCACAGATACGCAGTATTTT. The chain carries TRBV5-1 and TRBJ2-3, with 9 bases matching TRBD2. CDR1 is SGHRS and CDR2 is YFSETQ in the germline V gene. The CDR3 runs to 16 residues. Unmatched junction bases numbered 6, after V lost 4 bases and J lost 0 bases. The whole variable domain, filled in from reference TRBV5-1 and TRBJ2-3, reads KAGVTQTPRYLIKTRGQQVTLSCSPISGHRSVSWYQQTPGQGLQFLFEYFSETQRNKGNFPGRFSGRQFSNSRSEMNVSTLELGDSALYLCASSLTAGGSTDTQYFGPGTRLTVL.

The gene calls are TRBV7-9 and TRBJ2-1; D unclear. CDR1 is SEHNR and CDR2 is FQNEAQ in the germline V gene (reference sequence). Trimming stripped 7 bases from V and 0 bases from J, with 13 bases between. The CDR3 is 15 amino acids. The DNA for the CDR3 is TGTGCCAGCACTCGTGTCCCCAGCTCCTACAATGAGCAGTTCTTC. Amino acids: CASTRVPSSYNEQFF.

The V gene is TRBV5-1, the J gene TRBJ1-6; D not certain. CDR1 and CDR2 (germline): SGHRS, YFSETQ. The CDR3 spans 15 residues. Between the trimmed V and J ends, which lost 0 bases and 9 bases, there was a span of 13 bases. The CDR3 sequence is CASSLGEVGISPLHF. The CDR3 nucleotides are TGCGCCAGCAGCTTGGGGGAGGTTGGAATTTCACCCCTCCACTTT.

The J gene is TRBJ2-5, the V gene TRBV9; D is perhaps TRBD2 (5 bases). This CDR3 is built from 16 residues. The germline gives CDR1 SGDLS, CDR2 YYNGEE. Trimming shortened V by 0 bases and J by 4 bases, and 16 bases separated the two germline ends. CDR3 protein: CASSVEDLGRGETQYF. The CDR3 DNA sequence: TGTGCCAGCAGCGTAGAAGACCTAGGGAGAGGAGAGACCCAGTACTTC. The full variable domain, with the rest looked up from reference TRBV9 and TRBJ2-5, is DSGVTQTPKHLITATGQRVTLRCSPRSGDLSVYWYQQSLDQGLQFLIQYYNGEERAKGNILERFSAQQFPDLHSELNLSSLELGDSALYFCASSVEDLGRGETQYFGPGTRLLVL.

CDR3: CASSSQGAYEQYF. For the CDR3, the DNA is TGTGCCAGCAGCTCTCAGGGAGCCTACGAGCAGTACTTC. The V gene is TRBV25-1, the J gene TRBJ2-7; tentatively, D is TRBD1 or TRBD2 (5 bases each). The germline V gene encodes CDR1 MGHDK and CDR2 SYGVNS. The V end was cut by 6 bases, the J end by 2 bases, with 11 bases between. The CDR3 loop spans 13 amino acids.

J is TRBJ1-4 and V is TRBV6-1; 8 bases are a match to TRBD1. The CDR3 loop spans 15 amino acids. Unmatched junction bases numbered 7, after V lost 3 bases and J lost 7 bases. CDR1 and CDR2 (germline): MNHNS, SASEGT. The CDR3 sequence: CASSDPRTGIEKLFF. DNA for the CDR3: TGTGCCAGCAGTGATCCAAGGACAGGGATTGAAAAACTGTTTTTT.

The chain links TRBV7-2 to TRBJ1-2; D is uncertain. Trimming took 4 bases from V and 4 from J, leaving 19 bases between them. The CDR3 runs 16 residues. Per germline, CDR1 SGHTA and CDR2 FQGNSA. CDR3 in amino acids: CASSSERARVGYGYTF. For the CDR3, the DNA is TGTGCCAGCAGCTCCGAACGGGCCCGGGTAGGCTATGGCTACACCTTC.

On this clone itself: The same CDR3 can be traced to other DNA sequences in this sample. CDR3 region: CASSLGLAGAYEQYF. In DNA form, the CDR3 reads TGTGCCAGCAGCCTAGGACTAGCGGGAGCCTACGAGCAGTACTTC. The chain has TRBV7-3 and TRBJ2-7; 13 bases fit TRBD2. Germline values: CDR1 SGHTA, CDR2 FQGTGA. Unmatched junction bases numbered 3, after V lost 5 bases and J lost 2 bases. The CDR3 runs to 15 residues.

This chain connects TRBV6-6 to TRBJ1-5; maybe TRBD1 (6 bases). V was trimmed by 0 bases and J by 7 bases, leaving 13 bases between them. The CDR3 runs 15 residues. Germline CDR1 MNHNY, CDR2 SVGAGI (reference sequence). CDR3 nucleotides: TGTGCCAGCAGTTACTCGGACAGCAAAAGGCAGCCCCAGCATTTT. Translating gives CASSYSDSKRQPQHF.

V is TRBV7-2 and J is TRBJ2-4, with D possibly being TRBD1 (6 bases). The CDR3 loop spans 14 amino acids. The V end lost 1 base, the J end lost 11 bases, and 15 bases lay between the germline ends. The germline gives CDR1 SGHTA, CDR2 FQGNSA. Written as DNA, the CDR3 is TGTGCCAGCAGCTTAGAGGACAGCCGCGCACTTCAGTACTTC. Its translation is CASSLEDSRALQYF.

J is TRBJ1-1 and V is TRBV18; maybe TRBD1 (5 bases). The length of the CDR3 is 15 residues. Germline CDR1 reads KGHSH; CDR2 reads LQKENI. The V end was cut by 0 bases, the J end by 1 base, with 9 bases between. CDR3 protein: CASSPPGTRNTEAFF. CDR3 in DNA: TGTGCCAGCTCACCACCCGGGACCCGGAACACTGAAGCTTTCTTT. Using reference TRBV18 and TRBJ1-1 for the parts outside the CDR3, the full variable domain is NAGVMQNPRHLVRRRGQEARLRCSPMKGHSHVYWYRQLPEEGLKFMVYLQKENIIDESGMPKERFSAEFPKEGPSILRIQQVVRGDSAAYFCASSPPGTRNTEAFFGQGTRLTVV.

J is TRBJ1-1 and V is TRBV19; possibly TRBD1 for D (5 bases). CDR3 length: 17 amino acids. V dropped 3 bases and J dropped 0 bases, with 17 bases sitting between them. Germline assignment: CDR1 LNHDA and CDR2 SQIVND (reference sequence). CDR3 region: CASSIFTRGRLNTEAFF. The CDR3 DNA follows: TGTGCCAGTAGTATCTTCACCCGGGGCAGACTGAACACTGAAGCTTTCTTT.

This CDR3 is CASSSQGSGTQYF. In DNA form, the CDR3 reads TGTGCCAGCAGCTCACAGGGGTCGGGGACCCAGTACTTC. The chain has TRBV5-4 and TRBJ2-5; TRBD1 aligns across 7 bases. V shed 3 bases, J shed 7 bases, and the junction held 6 bases outside the gene matches. The CDR3 totals 13 residues. Germline V gene sequence: CDR1 SGHNT, CDR2 YYREEE (reference sequence). Full variable domain (missing parts from reference TRBV5-4 and TRBJ2-5): ETGVTQSPTHLIKTRGQQVTLRCSSQSGHNTVSWYQQALGQGPQFIFQYYREEENGRGNFPPRFSGLQFPNYSSELNVNALELDDSALYLCASSSQGSGTQYFGPGTRLLVL.

The CDR3: CASTMGGGIPDTQYF. The CDR3, as DNA: TGTGCCAGTACCATGGGGGGGGGCATCCCAGATACGCAGTATTTT. This rearrangement joins TRBV19 to TRBJ2-3; a possible D gene is TRBD2 (7 bases). V was cut by 7 bases and J by 4 bases, with 18 bases left in between. Germline values: CDR1 LNHDA, CDR2 SQIVND (reference sequence). The CDR3 is 15 residues long.

A word on this clone: The same CDR3 also results from other DNA sequences found in this sample. The chain has TRBV5-1 and TRBJ1-3; TRBD1 is a possible D gene (6 bases). Per germline, CDR1 SGHRS and CDR2 YFSETQ. Trimming took off 4 bases at V and 1 base at J, with 9 bases between the two ends. The CDR3 covers 14 residues. CDR3 protein: CASSPGTSGNTIYF. The DNA for the CDR3 is TGCGCCAGCAGCCCCGGGACATCTGGAAACACCATATATTTT.

J is TRBJ2-1 and V is TRBV5-1, with 7 bases lining up with TRBD2. The CDR3 extends over 13 amino acids. Germline V gene data show CDR1 as SGHRS and CDR2 as YFSETQ. V shed 0 bases and J 16 bases; nucleotides not matched to a gene: 10. CDR3 protein: CASSLETLAAIFF. The CDR3 nucleotides are TGCGCCAGCAGCTTGGAAACCCTAGCGGCGATCTTCTTC.

This sequence joins TRBV5-1 and TRBJ1-3; possibly TRBD1 for D (5 bases). V was trimmed by 6 bases and J by 0 bases, leaving 16 bases between them. The CDR3 is 16 amino acids. Germline V gene data show CDR1 as SGHRS and CDR2 as YFSETQ. In DNA, the CDR3 is TGCGCCAGCACCACAGGTGGGGGTTTCTCTGGAAACACCATATATTTT. Translation: CASTTGGGFSGNTIYF.

The chain links TRBV29-1 to TRBJ2-5; D gene uncertain. Gene TRBJ2-7 matches the end of the DNA better, so the J call may be wrong. The CDR3 is 13 amino acids. Germline assignment: CDR1 SQVTM and CDR2 ANQGSEA. The CDR3 sequence: CSARKPSSYEQYF. CDR3 coding DNA: TGCAGCGCCAGAAAACCCAGCTCCTACGAGCAGTACTTC.

The V call is TRBV29-1, the J call TRBJ2-1, with 8 bases that match TRBD2. V shed 4 bases and J 9 bases; nucleotides not matched to a gene: 14. The CDR3 consists of 15 residues. Germline V CDR1 and CDR2: SQVTM, ANQGSEA. The CDR3 DNA reads as TGCAGCGTTGTGGTCAGGACTAGCCGCGGGGGTGAGCAGTTCTTC. Residues: CSVVVRTSRGGEQFF.

About this clone itself: Other DNA sequences in the same sample also yield this CDR3. V gene TRBV5-1 combines with J gene TRBJ2-7; maybe TRBD2 (6 bases). Trimming shortened V by 0 bases and J by 0 bases, and 10 bases separated the two germline ends. This CDR3 has 15 amino acids. The germline gives CDR1 SGHRS, CDR2 YFSETQ. CDR3 loop: CASSLGLADSYEQYF. CDR3 nucleotides: TGCGCCAGCAGCTTGGGGTTAGCGGACTCCTACGAGCAGTACTTC.

The genes are TRBV5-1 and TRBJ1-5, with TRBD1 matching over 9 bases. The CDR3 has 14 amino acids. Per the germline V gene, CDR1 is SGHRS and CDR2 is YFSETQ. V lost 4 bases and J lost 6; bases outside the gene matches: 5. The CDR3 here is CASSPTGGAQPQHF. The CDR3 coding sequence is TGCGCCAGCAGCCCGACAGGGGGAGCTCAGCCCCAGCATTTT.

The J gene is TRBJ2-1, the V gene TRBV29-1; possibly TRBD1 or TRBD2 for D (5 bases each). This CDR3 is built from 14 residues. Between the trimmed V and J ends, which lost 6 bases and 3 bases, there was a span of 15 bases. Germline-derived CDR1 and CDR2 are SQVTM and ANQGSEA. CDR3 protein: CSVGQGGRYNEQFF. The CDR3 nucleotides are TGCAGCGTCGGGCAGGGCGGGCGCTACAATGAGCAGTTCTTC.

This clone was recorded a few times. The rearrangement joins TRBV4-1 to TRBJ1-4, with D possibly matching TRBD1 (5 bases). The CDR3 contains 15 residues. Looked up from germline, CDR1 is MGHRA and CDR2 is YSYEKL. Trimming removed 6 bases at V and 8 bases at J, with 19 bases between. The CDR3 protein is CASRRWQGEGEKLFF. CDR3 in DNA: TGCGCCAGCAGACGGTGGCAGGGAGAAGGGGAAAAACTGTTTTTT.

This chain uses TRBV28 with TRBJ1-2; 7 nucleotides align to TRBD1. This CDR3 has 13 residues. The germline V gene has CDR1 MDHEN and CDR2 SYDVKM. Germline trimming cut 5 bases from V and 3 bases from J; bases unmatched to any gene: 3. The CDR3 DNA follows: TGTGCCAGCAGTACGACAGGGTACTATGGCTACACCTTC. Protein product: CASSTTGYYGYTF.

The rearrangement links TRBV5-6 to TRBJ1-2; 7 bases match TRBD1. The CDR3 has 13 residues. The V segment lost 5 bases and the J segment 4 bases; nucleotides outside the gene matches: 5. Germline V gene lookup returns CDR1 SGHDT and CDR2 YYEEEE. CDR3 region: CASSTDRTYGYTF. The CDR3 nucleotides read TGTGCCAGCAGTACGGACAGGACCTATGGCTACACCTTC.

The gene calls are TRBV7-2 and TRBJ2-5; possible D gene TRBD1, 5 bases. The CDR3 runs 15 residues. CDR1 SGHTA and CDR2 FQGNSA come from the germline V gene. Deletions cut 4 bases from V and 4 bases from J, with 16 bases between. Here the CDR3 DNA reads TGTGCCAGCAGCTCGTCCAGGGTTTGGGGAGAGACCCAGTACTTC. This encodes CASSSSRVWGETQYF.

The chain combines TRBV7-6 with TRBJ2-2; 12 bases fit TRBD1. V trimming: 4 bases; J trimming: 7 bases; junction bases outside the gene matches: 19. The CDR3 is made up of 20 amino acids. The germline CDR1 and CDR2 sequences are SGHVS and FNYEAQ. DNA for the CDR3: TGTGCCAGCAGCTCCCTAAATCCGGGACAGGGGGCGCGGTACGGCGGGGAGCTGTTTTTT. It codes for CASSSLNPGQGARYGGELFF.

V usage is TRBV5-6 and J usage is TRBJ2-5, with D possibly being TRBD2 (5 bases). Germline V gene data show CDR1 as SGHDT and CDR2 as YYEEEE. The CDR3 length is 13 residues. With 4 bases removed from V and 7 bases from J, the gap between germline ends came to 14 bases. The CDR3 nucleotides read TGTGCCAGCAGCCTCCAAGGGAGACGGACCCAGTACTTC. Protein sequence: CASSLQGRRTQYF.

The chain links TRBV7-7 to TRBJ2-5; D gene unclear. The CDR3 contains 13 residues. Trimming left V 3 bases short and J 5 bases short, with 10 bases between. Germline lookup yields CDR1 SSHAT and CDR2 FNYEAQ (reference sequence). In nucleotides, the CDR3 is TGTGCCAGCAGCTTGGGGATAAGGGAGACCCAGTACTTC. This codes for CASSLGIRETQYF.

The rearrangement links TRBV7-2 to TRBJ2-7, with D perhaps TRBD2 (5 bases). V was clipped by 1 base and J by 5 bases, with 15 bases between them. The CDR3 length is 15 residues. Germline V CDR1 and CDR2: SGHTA, FQGNSA. The CDR3, as DNA: TGTGCCAGCAGCTTAGAGGCGGGTGAGGCAGACGAGCAGTACTTC. Protein sequence: CASSLEAGEADEQYF. The variable domain in full, completed from reference TRBV7-2 and TRBJ2-7, reads GAGVSQSPSNKVTEKGKDVELRCDPISGHTALYWYRQSLGQGLEFLIYFQGNSAPDKSGLPSDRFSAERTGGSVSTLTIQRTQQEDSAVYLCASSLEAGEADEQYFGPGTRLTVT.